Listed below are T cell receptor beta chains from one sample, sequenced in a study of neurological immune-mediated disorders. In TCRdb, the 5' RACE reads were re-called with MiXCR into one record per CDR3 protein. The data hold some 50,000 distinct CDR3 sequences, with about 26% observed a single time. The sample taken for sequencing was PBMCs. Receptors originate from a woman between 65 and 79 years old in good health. Each CDR3 is given with its conserved first and last residue. The order of the fields is CDR3 length, V gene, J gene, D gene, clone size, CDR3 protein, CDR3 DNA. D genes are given only for firm matches. Expanded clones get a size class; other rows say once, few or many, or leave the size out.

>13|TRBV30|TRBJ2-5|-|few
CAWSVQGPETQYF
TGTGCCTGGAGTGTACAGGGCCCAGAGACCCAGTACTTC
>13|TRBV10-3|TRBJ2-5|TRBD1|few
CASNRGFEETQYF
TGTGCCAGCAACAGGGGGTTTGAGGAGACCCAGTACTTC
>14|TRBV5-6|TRBJ2-3|-|many
CASSLVASGDTQYF
TGTGCCAGCAGCTTGGTGGCTTCCGGGGATACGCAGTATTTT
>12|TRBV5-1|TRBJ2-7|TRBD1|-
CATSGDSYEQYF
TGCGCCACCTCCGGGGACAGCTACGAGCAGTACTTC
>17|TRBV27|TRBJ2-1|TRBD1|few
CASKSGTGVIAYNEQFF
TGTGCCAGCAAGTCCGGGACAGGGGTCATCGCTTACAATGAGCAGTTCTTC
>16|TRBV4-2|TRBJ2-1|TRBD2|many
CASSQDKREGYNEQFF
TGTGCCAGCAGCCAAGATAAGCGGGAGGGATACAATGAGCAGTTCTTC
>12|TRBV12-3/TRBV12-4|TRBJ2-7|TRBD1|-
CASLGQDYEQYF
TGTGCCAGCCTGGGACAGGACTACGAGCAGTACTTC
>17|TRBV9|TRBJ2-3|-|-
CASSVGLGASSTDTQYF
TGTGCCAGCAGCGTAGGGTTGGGGGCATCTAGCACAGATACGCAGTATTTT
>14|TRBV7-6|TRBJ2-7|-|many
CASSLATVFSEQYF
TGTGCCAGCAGCTTAGCGACAGTATTCTCCGAGCAGTACTTC
>16|TRBV5-1|TRBJ2-2|TRBD1|many
CASSLLGTASNGELFF
TGCGCCAGCAGCTTGCTGGGGACAGCTTCCAACGGGGAGCTGTTTTTT
>11|TRBV6-5|TRBJ1-2|-|many
CASRSSYGYTF
TGTGCCAGCAGATCTAGTTATGGCTACACCTTC
>12|TRBV20-1|TRBJ1-3|TRBD1|many
CSAGTAGNTIYF
TGCAGTGCGGGGACAGCTGGAAACACCATATATTTT
>12|TRBV7-2|TRBJ1-5|-|many
CASSFVGGPQHF
TGTGCCAGCAGCTTTGTCGGGGGGCCCCAGCATTTT
>15|TRBV5-1|TRBJ2-5|TRBD1|many
CASSLGLAGGETQYF
TGCGCCAGCAGCTTGGGGCTAGCAGGGGGAGAGACCCAGTACTTC
>15|TRBV6-5|TRBJ2-3|-|many
CASSYMGGIGDTQYF
TGTGCCAGCAGTTACATGGGGGGCATAGGAGATACGCAGTATTTT
>14|TRBV27|TRBJ2-5|-|-
CASSLTSYQETQYF
TGTGCCAGCAGTTTAACCTCGTACCAAGAGACCCAGTACTTC